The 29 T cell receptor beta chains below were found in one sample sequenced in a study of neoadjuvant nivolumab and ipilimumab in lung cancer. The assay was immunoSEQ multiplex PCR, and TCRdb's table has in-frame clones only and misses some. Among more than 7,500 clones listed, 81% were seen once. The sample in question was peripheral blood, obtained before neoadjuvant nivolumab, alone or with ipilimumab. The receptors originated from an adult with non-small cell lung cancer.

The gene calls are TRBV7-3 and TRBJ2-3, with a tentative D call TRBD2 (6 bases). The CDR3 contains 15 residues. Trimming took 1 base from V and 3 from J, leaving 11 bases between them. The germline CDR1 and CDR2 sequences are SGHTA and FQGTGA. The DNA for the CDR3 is TGTGCCAGCAGCTTAATCGGGGGAAGAACAGATACGCAGTATTTT. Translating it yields CASSLIGGRTDTQYF.

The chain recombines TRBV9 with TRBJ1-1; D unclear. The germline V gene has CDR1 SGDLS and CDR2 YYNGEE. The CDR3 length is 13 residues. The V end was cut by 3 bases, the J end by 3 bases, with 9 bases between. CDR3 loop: CASSGNDYTEAFF. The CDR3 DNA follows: TGTGCCAGCAGCGGAAATGACTACACTGAAGCTTTCTTT.

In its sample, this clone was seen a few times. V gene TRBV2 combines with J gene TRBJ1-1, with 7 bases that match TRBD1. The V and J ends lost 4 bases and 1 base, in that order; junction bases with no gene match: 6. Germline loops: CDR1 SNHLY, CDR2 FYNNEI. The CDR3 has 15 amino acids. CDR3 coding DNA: TGTGCCAGCAGTGTAGCAGAGGGGGCGAACACTGAAGCTTTCTTT. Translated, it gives CASSVAEGANTEAFF. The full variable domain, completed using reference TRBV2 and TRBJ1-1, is EPEVTQTPSHQVTQMGQEVILRCVPISNHLYFYWYRQILGQKVEFLVSFYNNEISEKSEIFDDQFSVERPDGSNFTLKIRSTKLEDSAMYFCASSVAEGANTEAFFGQGTRLTVV.

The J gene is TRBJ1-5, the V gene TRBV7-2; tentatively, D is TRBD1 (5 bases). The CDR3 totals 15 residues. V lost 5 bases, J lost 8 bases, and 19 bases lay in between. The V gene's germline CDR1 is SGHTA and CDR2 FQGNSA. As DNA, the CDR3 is TGTGCCAGCAGCCTCGGCGGCGCAGGGAGGGAGCCCCAGCATTTT. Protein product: CASSLGGAGREPQHF.

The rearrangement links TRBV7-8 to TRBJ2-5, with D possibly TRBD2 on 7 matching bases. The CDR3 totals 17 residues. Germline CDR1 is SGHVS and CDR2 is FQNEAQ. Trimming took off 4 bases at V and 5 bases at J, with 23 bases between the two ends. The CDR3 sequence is CASSSPLGGRVGETQYF. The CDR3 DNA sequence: TGTGCCAGCAGCTCCCCTTTGGGGGGGCGAGTCGGCGAGACCCAGTACTTC.

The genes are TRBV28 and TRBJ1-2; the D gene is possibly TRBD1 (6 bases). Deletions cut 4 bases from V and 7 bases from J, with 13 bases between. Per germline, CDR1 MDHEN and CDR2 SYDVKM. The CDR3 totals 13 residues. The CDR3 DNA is TGTGCCAGCAGTTCCTCCAGGGGAGGTGGCTACACCTTC. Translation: CASSSSRGGGYTF.

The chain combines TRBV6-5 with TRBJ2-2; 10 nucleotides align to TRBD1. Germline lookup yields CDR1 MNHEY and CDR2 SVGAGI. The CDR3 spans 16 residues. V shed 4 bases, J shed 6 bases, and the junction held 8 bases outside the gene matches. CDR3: CASSFLRTGGPGELFF. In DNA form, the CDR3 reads TGTGCCAGCAGTTTCCTGCGGACAGGGGGTCCCGGGGAGCTGTTTTTT.

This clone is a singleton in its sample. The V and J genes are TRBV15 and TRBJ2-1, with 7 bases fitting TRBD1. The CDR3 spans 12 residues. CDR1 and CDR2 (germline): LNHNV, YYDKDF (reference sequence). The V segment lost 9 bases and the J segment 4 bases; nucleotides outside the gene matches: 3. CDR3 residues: CATRDSYNEQFF. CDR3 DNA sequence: TGTGCCACACGGGACAGTTACAATGAGCAGTTCTTC.

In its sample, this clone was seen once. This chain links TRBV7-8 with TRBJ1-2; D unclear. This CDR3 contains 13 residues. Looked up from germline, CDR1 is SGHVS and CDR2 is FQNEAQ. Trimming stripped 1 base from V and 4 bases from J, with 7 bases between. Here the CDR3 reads CASSLEAIYGYTF. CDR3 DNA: TGTGCCAGCAGCTTAGAAGCGATCTATGGCTACACCTTC. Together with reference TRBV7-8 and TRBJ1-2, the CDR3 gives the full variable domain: GAGVSQSPRYKVAKRGQDVALRCDPISGHVSLFWYQQALGQGPEFLTYFQNEAQLDKSGLPSDRFFAERPEGSVSTLKIQRTQQEDSAVYLCASSLEAIYGYTFGSGTRLTVV.

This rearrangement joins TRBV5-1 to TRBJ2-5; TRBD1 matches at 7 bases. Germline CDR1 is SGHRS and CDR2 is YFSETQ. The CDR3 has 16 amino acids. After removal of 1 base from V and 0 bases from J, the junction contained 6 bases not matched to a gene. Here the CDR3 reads CASSLSGQGDQETQYF. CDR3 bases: TGCGCCAGCAGCTTGTCGGGGCAGGGGGACCAAGAGACCCAGTACTTC.

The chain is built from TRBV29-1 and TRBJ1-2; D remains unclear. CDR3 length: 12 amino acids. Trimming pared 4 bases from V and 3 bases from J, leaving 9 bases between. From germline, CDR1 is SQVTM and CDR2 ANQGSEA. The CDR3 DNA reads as TGCAGCGTTGGTAAGGGTGACTATGGCTACACCTTC. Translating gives CSVGKGDYGYTF.

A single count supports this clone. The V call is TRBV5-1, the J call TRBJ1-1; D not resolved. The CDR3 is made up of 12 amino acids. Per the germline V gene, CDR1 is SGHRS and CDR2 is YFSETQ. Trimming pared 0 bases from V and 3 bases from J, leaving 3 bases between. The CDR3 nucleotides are TGCGCCAGCAGCTTGGGGGACACTGAAGCTTTCTTT. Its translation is CASSLGDTEAFF.

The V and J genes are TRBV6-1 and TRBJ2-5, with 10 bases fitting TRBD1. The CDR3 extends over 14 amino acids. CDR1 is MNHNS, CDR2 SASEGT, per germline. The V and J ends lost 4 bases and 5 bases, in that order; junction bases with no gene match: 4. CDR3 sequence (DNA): TGTGCCAGCAGTGGGGGACAGGGGTCGGAGACCCAGTACTTC. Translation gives CASSGGQGSETQYF.

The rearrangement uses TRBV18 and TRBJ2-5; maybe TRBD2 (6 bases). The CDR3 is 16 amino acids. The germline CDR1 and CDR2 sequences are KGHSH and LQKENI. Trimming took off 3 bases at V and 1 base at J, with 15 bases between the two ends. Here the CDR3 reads CASSPRGTSRQETQYF. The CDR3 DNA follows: TGTGCCAGCTCACCCCGGGGGACGTCTCGCCAAGAGACCCAGTACTTC. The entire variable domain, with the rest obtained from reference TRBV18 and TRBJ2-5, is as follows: NAGVMQNPRHLVRRRGQEARLRCSPMKGHSHVYWYRQLPEEGLKFMVYLQKENIIDESGMPKERFSAEFPKEGPSILRIQQVVRGDSAAYFCASSPRGTSRQETQYFGPGTRLLVL.

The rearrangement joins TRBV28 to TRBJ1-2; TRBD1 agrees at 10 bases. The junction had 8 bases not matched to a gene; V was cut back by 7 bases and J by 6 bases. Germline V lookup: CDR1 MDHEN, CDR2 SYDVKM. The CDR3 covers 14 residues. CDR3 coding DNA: TGTGCCAGCATCTCCGGGACAGGGGCCCATGGCTACACCTTC. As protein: CASISGTGAHGYTF.

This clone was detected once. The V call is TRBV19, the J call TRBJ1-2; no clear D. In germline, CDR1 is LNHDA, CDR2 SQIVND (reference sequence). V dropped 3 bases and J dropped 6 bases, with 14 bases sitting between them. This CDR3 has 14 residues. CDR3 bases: TGTGCCAGTAGTATCCCGGGCAGCCGAGATGGCTACACCTTC. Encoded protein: CASSIPGSRDGYTF.

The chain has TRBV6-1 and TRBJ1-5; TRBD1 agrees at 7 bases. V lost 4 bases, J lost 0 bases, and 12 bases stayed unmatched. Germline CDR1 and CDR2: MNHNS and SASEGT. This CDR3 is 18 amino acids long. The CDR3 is CASSAGRGRGSSNQPQHF. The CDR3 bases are TGTGCCAGCAGTGCCGGGAGGGGGCGAGGGAGTAGCAATCAGCCCCAGCATTTT.

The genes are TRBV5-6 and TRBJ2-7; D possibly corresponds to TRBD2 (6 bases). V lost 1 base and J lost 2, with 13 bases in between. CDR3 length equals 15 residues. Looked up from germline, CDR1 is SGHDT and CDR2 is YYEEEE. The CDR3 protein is CASSLSGFRAYEQYF. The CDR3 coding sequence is TGTGCCAGCAGCTTGAGCGGGTTTCGAGCCTACGAGCAGTACTTC. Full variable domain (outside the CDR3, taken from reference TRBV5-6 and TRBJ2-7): DAGVTQSPTHLIKTRGQQVTLRCSPKSGHDTVSWYQQALGQGPQFIFQYYEEEERQRGNFPDRFSGHQFPNYSSELNVNALLLGDSALYLCASSLSGFRAYEQYFGPGTRLTVT.

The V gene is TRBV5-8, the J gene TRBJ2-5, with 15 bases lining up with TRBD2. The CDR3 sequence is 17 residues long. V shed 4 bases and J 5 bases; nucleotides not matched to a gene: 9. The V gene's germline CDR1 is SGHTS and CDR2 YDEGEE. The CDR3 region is CASSTGLAGGSGETQYF. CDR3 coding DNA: TGTGCCAGCAGCACCGGACTAGCGGGAGGGTCGGGTGAGACCCAGTACTTC.

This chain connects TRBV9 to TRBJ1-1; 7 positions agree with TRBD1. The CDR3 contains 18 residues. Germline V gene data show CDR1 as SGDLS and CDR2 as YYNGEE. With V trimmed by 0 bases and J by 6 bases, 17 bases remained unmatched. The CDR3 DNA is TGTGCCAGCAGCGTAGACGCCTCAGGGGGGAGGTCCCCAGCTGAAGCTTTCTTT. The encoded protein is CASSVDASGGRSPAEAFF.

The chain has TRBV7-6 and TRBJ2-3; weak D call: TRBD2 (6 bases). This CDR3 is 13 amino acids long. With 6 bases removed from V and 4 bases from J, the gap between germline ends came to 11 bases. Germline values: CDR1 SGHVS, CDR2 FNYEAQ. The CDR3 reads CASRTSPADTQYF. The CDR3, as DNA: TGTGCCAGCAGGACTAGTCCAGCAGATACGCAGTATTTT. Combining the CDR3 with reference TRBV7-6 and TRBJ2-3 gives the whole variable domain GAGVSQSPRYKVTKRGQDVALRCDPISGHVSLYWYRQALGQGPEFLTYFNYEAQQDKSGLPNDRFSAERPEGSISTLTIQRTEQRDSAMYRCASRTSPADTQYFGPGTRLTVL.

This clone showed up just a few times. As DNA, the CDR3 is TGTGCCAGCAGCTTAGCGCGGGTAACTGAAGCTTTCTTT. This gives the protein CASSLARVTEAFF. The chain combines TRBV7-6 with TRBJ1-1; the D is unclear. The CDR3 sequence is 13 residues long. Germline V gene data show CDR1 as SGHVS and CDR2 as FNYEAQ. V was shortened by 0 bases and J by 5 bases, with 7 bases between the two germline ends.

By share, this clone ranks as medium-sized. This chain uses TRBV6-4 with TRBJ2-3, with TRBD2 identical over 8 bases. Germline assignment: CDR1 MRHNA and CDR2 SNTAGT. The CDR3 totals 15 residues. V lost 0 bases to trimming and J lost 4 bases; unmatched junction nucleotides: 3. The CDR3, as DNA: TGTGCCAGCAGTGACTCGACGGGAGGGCCAGATACGCAGTATTTT. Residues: CASSDSTGGPDTQYF.

CDR3 loop: CASSEVQRSEQFF. CDR3 DNA: TGTGCCAGCAGTGAAGTTCAGCGGAGTGAGCAGTTCTTC. V and J are TRBV6-5 and TRBJ2-1, with D perhaps matching TRBD2 (5 bases). The V and J ends lost 5 bases and 9 bases respectively, with 14 bases between them. This CDR3 region has 13 residues. Germline lookup yields CDR1 MNHEY and CDR2 SVGAGI.

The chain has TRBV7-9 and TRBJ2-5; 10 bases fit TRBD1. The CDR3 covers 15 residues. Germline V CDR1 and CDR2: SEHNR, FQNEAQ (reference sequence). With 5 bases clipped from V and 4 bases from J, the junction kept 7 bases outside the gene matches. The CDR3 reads CASSGGTGVVETQYF. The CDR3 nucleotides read TGTGCCAGCAGCGGGGGGACAGGGGTTGTAGAGACCCAGTACTTC.

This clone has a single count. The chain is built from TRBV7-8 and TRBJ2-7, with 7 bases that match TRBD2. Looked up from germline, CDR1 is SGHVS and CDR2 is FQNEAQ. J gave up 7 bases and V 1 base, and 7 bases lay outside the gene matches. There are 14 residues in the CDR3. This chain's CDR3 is CASSLGTRGGEQYF. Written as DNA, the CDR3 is TGTGCCAGCAGCTTAGGGACTAGGGGCGGGGAGCAGTACTTC.

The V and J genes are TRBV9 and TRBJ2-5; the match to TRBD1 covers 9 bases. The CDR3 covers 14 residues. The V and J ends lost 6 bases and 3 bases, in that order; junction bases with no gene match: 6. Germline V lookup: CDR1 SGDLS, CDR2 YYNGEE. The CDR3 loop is CASNRDRVEETQYF. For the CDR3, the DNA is TGTGCCAGCAACCGGGACAGGGTGGAAGAGACCCAGTACTTC.

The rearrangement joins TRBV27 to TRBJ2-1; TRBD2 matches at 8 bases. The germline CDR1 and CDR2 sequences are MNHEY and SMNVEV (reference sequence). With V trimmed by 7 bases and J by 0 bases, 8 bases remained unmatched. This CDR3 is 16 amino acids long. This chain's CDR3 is CASTRGAGGSYNEQFF. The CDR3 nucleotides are TGTGCCAGCACTCGCGGGGCGGGAGGCTCCTACAATGAGCAGTTCTTC.

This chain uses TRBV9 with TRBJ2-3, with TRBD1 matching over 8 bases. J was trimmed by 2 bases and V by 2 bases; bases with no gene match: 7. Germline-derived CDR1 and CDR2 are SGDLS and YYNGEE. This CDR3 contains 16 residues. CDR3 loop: CASSVTPGGATDTQYF. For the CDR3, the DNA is TGTGCCAGCAGCGTGACCCCAGGGGGCGCCACAGATACGCAGTATTTT.